One and the same sample provided the 21 T cell receptor beta chains below, sequenced in a study of blood T cell repertoires in COVID-19. This table comes from immunoSEQ multiplex PCR, and its TCRdb copy is limited to in-frame clones, with some not included. The sample gives a few hundred thousand clones, roughly 87% of which show up once; 9% to 12% is in the top ten. Material for sequencing was PBMCs or T cells enriched from blood (not recorded which). The receptors shown here come from a man in his late teens or twenties with acute COVID-19.

The chain links TRBV5-6 to TRBJ1-3; D may be TRBD1 (5 bases). The CDR3 runs to 15 residues. CDR1 SGHDT and CDR2 YYEEEE come from the germline V gene. V was cut by 4 bases and J by 2 bases, with 13 bases left in between. CDR3 nucleotide sequence: TGTGCCAGCAGCGCCGGGGGTTTTGCTGGAAACACCATATATTTT. Translated: CASSAGGFAGNTIYF.

The chain couples TRBV29-1 to TRBJ2-1, with 9 bases that match TRBD2. The CDR3 runs to 14 residues. V was clipped by 4 bases and J by 9 bases; unmatched bases: 10. The V gene's germline CDR1 is SQVTM and CDR2 ANQGSEA. CDR3 sequence: CSVVRGLASGEQFF. The DNA of the CDR3 is TGCAGCGTTGTTAGGGGACTAGCTTCTGGTGAGCAGTTCTTC.

This sequence joins TRBV4-1 and TRBJ1-5, with D unresolved. Germline V gene data show CDR1 as MGHRA and CDR2 as YSYEKL. This CDR3 has 14 amino acids. The germline V and J ends were trimmed by 2 bases and 2 bases, with 7 bases remaining between them. CDR3 region: CASSQLLGNQPQHF. In nucleotides, the CDR3 is TGCGCCAGCAGCCAACTACTTGGCAATCAGCCCCAGCATTTT.

Many counts were recorded for this clone. The rearrangement joins TRBV5-4 to TRBJ2-1, with a possible D match to TRBD1 (5 bases). The CDR3 runs 14 residues. Between the trimmed V and J ends, which lost 1 base and 6 bases, there was a span of 11 bases. Germline loops: CDR1 SGHNT, CDR2 YYREEE (reference sequence). The CDR3, as DNA: TGTGCCAGCAGCTTGCCAGGCAGGGCCAATGAGCAGTTCTTC. It translates to CASSLPGRANEQFF.

The chain couples TRBV11-1 to TRBJ2-1; D is undetermined. V lost 2 bases to trimming and J lost 8 bases, with 7 bases between them. The CDR3 has 12 residues. CDR1 is SGHAT and CDR2 is FQDESV in the germline V gene (reference sequence). CDR3 residues: CASSLMSYEQFF. The CDR3 DNA follows: TGTGCCAGCAGCTTAATGAGTTATGAGCAGTTCTTC.

The chain links TRBV5-6 to TRBJ2-1; 7 nucleotides agree with TRBD2. The CDR3 contains 15 residues. Germline V lookup: CDR1 SGHDT, CDR2 YYEEEE. V lost 0 bases to trimming and J lost 1 base; unmatched junction nucleotides: 1. CDR3 in amino acids: CASSLAAGSYNEQFF. The CDR3 nucleotides read TGTGCCAGCAGCTTGGCAGCGGGATCCTACAATGAGCAGTTCTTC. Looking up the rest from reference TRBV5-6 and TRBJ2-1 gives the full variable domain: DAGVTQSPTHLIKTRGQQVTLRCSPKSGHDTVSWYQQALGQGPQFIFQYYEEEERQRGNFPDRFSGHQFPNYSSELNVNALLLGDSALYLCASSLAAGSYNEQFFGPGTRLTVL.

The chain joins TRBV28 to TRBJ1-4; no definite D call. Germline V lookup: CDR1 MDHEN, CDR2 SYDVKM. The CDR3 contains 16 residues. V was cut by 5 bases and J by 7 bases, with 20 bases left in between. CDR3 DNA sequence: TGTGCCAGCAGTAAAGATTTTGGGGTGGCGGGTGAAAAACTGTTTTTT. Its translation is CASSKDFGVAGEKLFF. Based on the CDR3 plus reference TRBV28 and TRBJ1-4, the full variable domain is DVKVTQSSRYLVKRTGEKVFLECVQDMDHENMFWYRQDPGLGLRLIYFSYDVKMKEKGDIPEGYSVSREKKERFSLILESASTNQTSMYLCASSKDFGVAGEKLFFGSGTQLSVL.

CDR3 sequence reads: CASSSTDATNEKLFF. The CDR3 DNA sequence: TGTGCCAGCAGCTCAACAGATGCAACTAATGAAAAACTGTTTTTT. The genes are TRBV3-1 (or the pseudogene TRBV3-2) and TRBJ1-4; D is unclear. The germline V and J ends were trimmed by 5 bases and 0 bases, with 10 bases remaining between them. From germline, CDR1 is LGHDT and CDR2 YNNKEL (reference sequence). This CDR3 is built from 15 residues.

The chain joins TRBV9 to TRBJ2-5; 9 bases match TRBD1. The germline CDR1 and CDR2 sequences are SGDLS and YYNGEE. The V gene end was trimmed by 3 bases and the J gene end by 5 bases; junction bases not matched to a gene: 8. This CDR3 spans 15 amino acids. Here the CDR3 DNA reads TGTGCCAGCAGCGCTCGACAGGGGGTCCGGGAGACCCAGTACTTC. It yields the protein CASSARQGVRETQYF.

The chain couples TRBV7-9 to TRBJ2-7; the D gene is possibly TRBD2 (6 bases). Looked up from germline, CDR1 is SEHNR and CDR2 is FQNEAQ (reference sequence). This CDR3 is built from 15 residues. V was trimmed by 6 bases and J by 5 bases, leaving 20 bases between them. CDR3 sequence reads: CASSPGSGESDEQYF. The CDR3 region has the DNA TGTGCCAGCAGTCCCGGATCGGGGGAGTCGGACGAGCAGTACTTC.

V usage is TRBV7-2 and J usage is TRBJ1-5, with a weak D call TRBD1 (5 bases). The CDR3 length is 15 residues. Germline lookup yields CDR1 SGHTA and CDR2 FQGNSA. The V end was cut by 5 bases, the J end by 3 bases, with 14 bases between. The CDR3 loop reads CASSPQVDLNQPQHF. The CDR3 nucleotides are TGTGCCAGCAGCCCACAGGTCGACCTCAATCAGCCCCAGCATTTT. The whole variable domain, remainder taken from reference TRBV7-2 and TRBJ1-5, is GAGVSQSPSNKVTEKGKDVELRCDPISGHTALYWYRQSLGQGLEFLIYFQGNSAPDKSGLPSDRFSAERTGGSVSTLTIQRTQQEDSAVYLCASSPQVDLNQPQHFGDGTRLSIL.

This clone was seen only once. The chain employs TRBV5-6 and TRBJ2-2; D remains unclear. The CDR3 has 13 residues. Germline V gene lookup returns CDR1 SGHDT and CDR2 YYEEEE. Trimming removed 1 base from V and 6 bases from J, with 7 bases in between. This CDR3 is CASSLSGPGELFF. DNA for the CDR3: TGTGCCAGCAGCTTGTCAGGTCCCGGGGAGCTGTTTTTT.

As regards this clone: Distinct nucleotide sequences in the sample also encode this CDR3. The chain links TRBV7-9 to TRBJ2-7; 8 bases fit TRBD1. The CDR3 runs 13 residues. J gave up 7 bases and V 4 bases, and 6 bases lay outside the gene matches. CDR1 is SEHNR and CDR2 is FQNEAQ in the germline V gene (reference sequence). CDR3 DNA: TGTGCCAGCAGCTCAGGGGGCCAGGGGGAGCAGTACTTC. It translates to CASSSGGQGEQYF.

The chain employs TRBV18 and TRBJ2-1; D ambiguous. Trimming stripped 3 bases from V and 3 bases from J, with 6 bases between. The CDR3 is made up of 13 amino acids. Germline V gene lookup returns CDR1 KGHSH and CDR2 LQKENI. CDR3 coding DNA: TGTGCCAGCTCACCCCAGGACTACAATGAGCAGTTCTTC. It translates to CASSPQDYNEQFF.

J is TRBJ2-2 and V is TRBV7-9; D is unclear. Germline V gives CDR1 SEHNR, CDR2 FQNEAQ (reference sequence). V was trimmed by 0 bases and J by 7 bases, leaving 9 bases between them. The CDR3 is made up of 14 amino acids. CDR3 bases: TGTGCCAGCAGCTTAGCGGTTTCCGGCGGGGAGCTGTTTTTT. It encodes CASSLAVSGGELFF.

This clone was counted a single time. The chain employs TRBV10-1 and TRBJ2-4; 7 bases are a match to TRBD1. The V and J ends lost 5 bases and 5 bases, in that order; junction bases with no gene match: 3. In germline, CDR1 is WNHNN, CDR2 SYGVQD (reference sequence). The CDR3 loop spans 13 amino acids. CDR3 loop: CASSRDRENIQYF. DNA for the CDR3: TGCGCCAGCAGTCGGGACAGAGAAAACATTCAGTACTTC.

The chain is built from TRBV3-1 (or the pseudogene TRBV3-2) and TRBJ1-5, with 7 bases identical to TRBD1. Trimming cost V 4 bases and J 4 bases; bases outside gene matches: 7. From germline, CDR1 is LGHDT and CDR2 YNNKEL (reference sequence). The CDR3 length is 15 residues. The chain's CDR3 is CASSPDRRDNQPQHF. The CDR3 nucleotides are TGTGCCAGCAGCCCGGACAGGAGAGATAATCAGCCCCAGCATTTT.

The rearrangement uses TRBV5-6 and TRBJ2-3, with D possibly TRBD1 on 6 matching bases. The V end lost 0 bases, the J end lost 4 bases, and 15 bases lay between the germline ends. Germline V gives CDR1 SGHDT, CDR2 YYEEEE. The CDR3 covers 16 residues. As DNA, the CDR3 is TGTGCCAGCAGCTTGGTGGCAGGGACATGGGCAGATACGCAGTATTTT. Protein: CASSLVAGTWADTQYF. Full variable domain (rest looked up from reference TRBV5-6 and TRBJ2-3): DAGVTQSPTHLIKTRGQQVTLRCSPKSGHDTVSWYQQALGQGPQFIFQYYEEEERQRGNFPDRFSGHQFPNYSSELNVNALLLGDSALYLCASSLVAGTWADTQYFGPGTRLTVL.

The V gene is TRBV7-2, the J gene TRBJ1-1; TRBD1 aligns across 7 bases. J was trimmed by 4 bases and V by 5 bases; bases with no gene match: 10. The CDR3 is 15 amino acids. Germline values: CDR1 SGHTA, CDR2 FQGNSA. CDR3 sequence reads: CASSGHRGRATEAFF. In nucleotides, the CDR3 is TGTGCCAGCAGCGGCCACAGGGGACGGGCCACTGAAGCTTTCTTT.

As to this clone: This CDR3 is also generated by other DNA sequences in the sample. This chain uses TRBV28 with TRBJ2-7; 7 positions match TRBD2. The CDR3 extends over 14 amino acids. Per the germline V gene, CDR1 is MDHEN and CDR2 is SYDVKM. Trimming cost V 2 bases and J 1 base; bases outside gene matches: 2. Here the CDR3 reads CASSLGGGSYEQYF. CDR3 nucleotide sequence: TGTGCCAGCAGTTTAGGGGGGGGATCCTACGAGCAGTACTTC.

The CDR3 here is CAWSLPVTGGLTGELFF. The CDR3 region has the DNA TGTGCCTGGAGCCTACCCGTGACGGGAGGGTTGACCGGGGAGCTGTTTTTT. The chain recombines TRBV30 with TRBJ2-2; 8 nucleotides match TRBD2. V trimming: 3 bases; J trimming: 5 bases; junction bases outside the gene matches: 14. Germline-derived CDR1 and CDR2 are GTSNPN and SVGIG (reference sequence). The CDR3 is made up of 17 amino acids.